This T cell receptor (beta chain) was recovered during a study of blood T cells in healthy people across ages. This clonotype was seen once. Its antigen is unidentified. Germline V gene sequence: CDR1 SQVTM, CDR2 ANQGSEA. The CDR3 covers 15 residues. V was pared by 6 bases and J by 3 bases, with 17 bases between. The use of a sample-barcoded 5' primer and a J-beta primer mix characterized a second PCR of roughly 7 to 12 cycles. From each sample, at least 2.5 million paired-end reads containing CDR3 were obtained. MiXCR, run by TCRdb on the 5' RACE reads, gives a single entry per CDR3 protein. The sample includes hundreds of thousands of distinct CDR3 sequences, around 43% of them seen just once. Study-level results: With age, beta diversity per million T cells declined roughly linearly, significantly by 40.

The receptor comes from a man at least 80 years old in good health. The sample comprised blood. The rearrangement joins TRBV29-1 to TRBJ2-2, with D unclear. The CDR3 region has the DNA TGCAGCGTCCTCACCGGAAACTCCTACACCGGGGAGCTGTTTTTT. This gives the protein CSVLTGNSYTGELFF.